One and the same sample provided the 28 T cell receptor beta chains below, sequenced in a study of cytomegalovirus exposure and HLA in healthy donors. The PCR had 60 Vbeta and 13 Jbeta primers. Measured with immunoSEQ multiplex PCR; TCRdb has only the in-frame clones, and not every one. The sample contains approximately 220,000 clones, less than 85% of which appear only once. The specimen sequenced was PBMCs. The receptors derive from a man aged 18-30 years in good health and CMV-seronegative.

The sample holds a few counts of this clone. The chain combines TRBV4-1 with TRBJ2-2, with unresolved D. Per germline, CDR1 MGHRA and CDR2 YSYEKL. The V end was cut by 2 bases, the J end by 4 bases, with 8 bases between. The CDR3 runs 14 residues. CDR3 sequence (DNA): TGCGCCAGCAGCCAACGAGGAACCACCGGGGAGCTGTTTTTT. Its translation is CASSQRGTTGELFF.

V usage is TRBV30 and J usage is TRBJ2-7, with 7 bases aligning to TRBD2. V dropped 0 bases and J dropped 0; count of bases not matched to a gene: 17. The length of the CDR3 is 19 residues. In germline, CDR1 is GTSNPN, CDR2 SVGIG (reference sequence). CDR3 loop: CAWSVRFGSGSLRSYEQYF. The CDR3 DNA follows: TGTGCCTGGAGTGTACGGTTCGGTAGCGGGTCTTTACGCTCCTACGAGCAGTACTTC.

The V call is TRBV5-1, the J call TRBJ2-7; D may be TRBD2 (5 bases). This CDR3 contains 12 residues. Germline CDR1 SGHRS, CDR2 YFSETQ. Between the trimmed V and J ends, which lost 10 bases and 2 bases, there was a span of 13 bases. The CDR3 sequence: CAVPRRAYEQYF. The CDR3 DNA reads as TGCGCCGTACCCAGGCGGGCCTACGAGCAGTACTTC.

The V and J genes are TRBV4-1 and TRBJ1-5; D may be TRBD1 (5 bases). Trimming cost V 4 bases and J 6 bases, with 10 bases left between them. The CDR3 has 13 residues. Per germline, CDR1 MGHRA and CDR2 YSYEKL. CDR3 region: CASSPTQGQPQHF. Written as DNA, the CDR3 is TGCGCCAGCAGCCCCACTCAGGGTCAGCCCCAGCATTTT.

This chain uses TRBV6-5 with TRBJ1-2; D is uncertain. The CDR3 runs to 15 residues. CDR1 and CDR2 from the germline V gene are MNHEY and SVGAGI. Trimming took 0 bases from V and 4 from J, leaving 12 bases between them. The CDR3 loop reads CASSYSSRFGYGYTF. The CDR3 nucleotides read TGTGCCAGCAGTTACTCGTCCCGGTTCGGCTATGGCTACACCTTC.

The chain combines TRBV10-3 with TRBJ2-7; 7 bases match TRBD1. The V gene's germline CDR1 is ENHRY and CDR2 SYGVKD. V lost 5 bases, J lost 0 bases, and 7 bases stayed unmatched. There are 15 residues in the CDR3. The CDR3 loop reads CAISRGQTASYEQYF. The CDR3 DNA follows: TGTGCCATCAGTCGGGGACAGACCGCCTCCTACGAGCAGTACTTC.

This clone was observed a few times. The rearrangement joins TRBV30 to TRBJ2-3, with TRBD2 identical over 11 bases. Germline assignment: CDR1 GTSNPN and CDR2 SVGIG (reference sequence). The V gene end was trimmed by 3 bases and the J gene end by 7 bases; junction bases not matched to a gene: 6. The CDR3 loop spans 14 amino acids. As DNA, the CDR3 is TGTGCCTGGAGAACTAGCGGGAGTGTACATACGCAGTATTTT. Its protein product is CAWRTSGSVHTQYF.

The chain has TRBV19 and TRBJ2-7; 12 positions agree with TRBD2. This CDR3 comprises 13 residues. Per germline, CDR1 LNHDA and CDR2 SQIVND (reference sequence). Losses at the gene ends were 9 bases for V and 3 bases for J; bases not matched to a gene: 3. The CDR3 DNA sequence: TGTGCCAGCAGGGGACTAGCGGGCTACGAGCAGTACTTC. This sequence encodes CASRGLAGYEQYF.

This chain uses TRBV6-6 with TRBJ2-7, with D possibly being TRBD2 (6 bases). CDR1 and CDR2 (germline): MNHNY, SVGAGI (reference sequence). The CDR3 length is 12 residues. V was clipped by 6 bases and J by 3 bases, with 9 bases between them. As DNA, the CDR3 is TGTGCCAGCAGCCCGGGGGTCTACGAGCAGTACTTC. Its translation is CASSPGVYEQYF.

The chain uses TRBV4-1 and TRBJ2-1, with 10 bases fitting TRBD2. Germline CDR1 and CDR2: MGHRA and YSYEKL. J was trimmed by 0 bases and V by 1 base; bases with no gene match: 6. This CDR3 has 18 amino acids. The CDR3 protein is CASSQVSGLATSYNEQFF. The CDR3 DNA reads as TGCGCCAGCAGCCAAGTCTCGGGACTAGCGACCTCCTACAATGAGCAGTTCTTC.

The chain links TRBV1 to TRBJ2-5; the D call of TRBD2 is as the table states it, not checked on the DNA. TRBV1 is a pseudogene. The CDR3 covers 17 residues. The CDR3 protein is CTSSQDPAGGTLETQYF. The CDR3 DNA reads TGCACCAGCAGCCAAGATCCAGCGGGAGGGACCTTGGAGACCCAGTACTTC.

This chain links TRBV29-1 with TRBJ2-7, with D possibly matching TRBD2 (6 bases). CDR1 and CDR2 from the germline V gene are SQVTM and ANQGSEA. Trimming took 7 bases from V and 2 from J, leaving 21 bases between them. CDR3 length equals 15 residues. The chain's CDR3 is CSARASGTAPYEQYF. DNA for the CDR3: TGCAGCGCCCGAGCCTCCGGGACTGCCCCCTACGAGCAGTACTTC.

For the CDR3, the DNA is TGTGCCAGCCAGAGATCGACAGATGAGTATGGCTACACCTTC. This gives the protein CASQRSTDEYGYTF. The V gene is TRBV5-4, the J gene TRBJ1-2, with a possible D match to TRBD1 (5 bases). V lost 7 bases and J 5 bases, leaving 18 bases between the germline ends. The CDR3 runs to 14 residues. The germline V gene has CDR1 SGHNT and CDR2 YYREEE (reference sequence). Based on the CDR3 plus reference TRBV5-4 and TRBJ1-2, the full variable domain is ETGVTQSPTHLIKTRGQQVTLRCSSQSGHNTVSWYQQALGQGPQFIFQYYREEENGRGNFPPRFSGLQFPNYSSELNVNALELDDSALYLCASQRSTDEYGYTFGSGTRLTVV.

The chain links TRBV7-9 to TRBJ2-1, with D possibly TRBD2 on 5 matching bases. Per germline, CDR1 SEHNR and CDR2 FQNEAQ (reference sequence). This CDR3 comprises 13 residues. Trimming took off 5 bases at V and 10 bases at J, with 15 bases between the two ends. The CDR3 spells CASSQRSGIEQFF. The CDR3 region has the DNA TGTGCCAGCAGCCAAAGGTCGGGGATCGAGCAGTTCTTC.

The CDR3 DNA sequence: TGCGCCAGCAGCTTGGCCTTGGTAACTAGCACAGATACGCAGTATTTT. This codes for CASSLALVTSTDTQYF. The chain employs TRBV5-1 and TRBJ2-3, with D unresolved. Trimming took 0 bases from V and 0 from J, leaving 11 bases between them. This CDR3 comprises 16 residues. In germline, CDR1 is SGHRS, CDR2 YFSETQ.

This CDR3 reads CASSAIRAAERTQYF. DNA of the CDR3: TGTGCCAGCAGCGCCATCCGCGCGGCTGAAAGGACCCAGTACTTC. The chain couples TRBV13 to TRBJ2-5; D is ambiguous. CDR3 size: 15 residues. Per the germline V gene, CDR1 is PRHDT and CDR2 is FYEKMQ (reference sequence). Trimming took off 5 bases at V and 7 bases at J, with 20 bases between the two ends.

The rearrangement joins TRBV15 to TRBJ1-1, with TRBD1 matching 10 bases. Trimming removed 1 base from V and 0 bases from J; junction bases left unmatched: 5. This CDR3 has 17 residues. CDR1 LNHNV and CDR2 YYDKDF come from the germline V gene (reference sequence). CDR3: CATSRVGTGVMNTEAFF. CDR3 in DNA: TGTGCCACCAGCAGAGTAGGGACAGGGGTCATGAACACTGAAGCTTTCTTT. Full variable domain (outside the CDR3, taken from reference TRBV15 and TRBJ1-1): DAMVIQNPRYQVTQFGKPVTLSCSQTLNHNVMYWYQQKSSQAPKLLFHYYDKDFNNEADTPDNFQSRRPNTSFCFLDIRSPGLGDTAMYLCATSRVGTGVMNTEAFFGQGTRLTVV.

This chain uses TRBV7-3 with TRBJ2-1; a possible D gene is TRBD1 (6 bases). Trimming removed 5 bases at V and 6 bases at J, with 14 bases between. CDR3 length: 14 residues. The germline CDR1 and CDR2 sequences are SGHTA and FQGTGA. The CDR3 DNA follows: TGTGCCAGCAGCCACCGGGACACCTTCAATGAGCAGTTCTTC. This codes for CASSHRDTFNEQFF.

This clone was observed a single time. V and J are TRBV30 and TRBJ1-6, with 7 bases matching TRBD1. CDR3 size: 16 residues. The J segment lost 5 bases and the V segment lost 3 bases, leaving 10 bases of the junction unmatched. Germline V gives CDR1 GTSNPN, CDR2 SVGIG (reference sequence). DNA of the CDR3: TGTGCCTGGAGATCAGGTGGAGGGGGCAATAATTCACCCCTCCACTTT. The encoded protein is CAWRSGGGGNNSPLHF.

The V gene is TRBV9, the J gene TRBJ2-1, with TRBD2 identical over 11 bases. The V segment lost 0 bases and the J segment 8 bases; nucleotides outside the gene matches: 4. The CDR3 extends over 15 amino acids. CDR1 SGDLS and CDR2 YYNGEE come from the germline V gene. CDR3 amino acids: CASSVDLAGGHEQFF. CDR3 coding DNA: TGTGCCAGCAGCGTAGATCTAGCGGGAGGCCATGAGCAGTTCTTC.

The V and J genes are TRBV6-4 and TRBJ1-5; TRBD1 matches at 7 bases. The junction had 16 bases not matched to a gene; V was cut back by 6 bases and J by 2 bases. Germline V gene sequence: CDR1 MRHNA, CDR2 SNTAGT. CDR3 size: 18 residues. As DNA, the CDR3 is TGTGCCAGCAGCCTCGGACAGGCCGGGGGTAAAGGCAATCAGCCCCAGCATTTT. Encoded protein: CASSLGQAGGKGNQPQHF.

The genes are TRBV12-5 and TRBJ2-7, with D uncertain. Trimming took off 7 bases at V and 3 bases at J, with 16 bases between the two ends. The V gene's germline CDR1 is LGHNT and CDR2 FRNRAP. The CDR3 is 14 amino acids. The CDR3 DNA reads as TGTGCTAGTGCAACCTATCACCGCGGCTACGAGCAGTACTTC. It codes for CASATYHRGYEQYF.

The chain is built from TRBV28 and TRBJ2-7; 8 bases agree with TRBD1. The V segment lost 4 bases and the J segment 11 bases; nucleotides outside the gene matches: 7. Germline values: CDR1 MDHEN, CDR2 SYDVKM. CDR3 length: 12 amino acids. CDR3 coding DNA: TGTGCCAGCAGTTCCCGACAGGGGCTTAAGTACTTC. Translating gives CASSSRQGLKYF.

Regarding this clone: Germline is not matched at one junction end, which may reflect a read error. The rearrangement links TRBV7-9 to TRBJ2-1; TRBD2 agrees at 11 bases. This CDR3 comprises 12 residues. Germline CDR1 is SEHNR and CDR2 is FQNEAQ (reference sequence). As DNA, the CDR3 is TGTTCCAGCAGCTTAGACGGGACTAGCGGGTTCTTC. As protein: CSSSLDGTSGFF.

Details on this clone: The final CDR3 position lacks the conserved phenylalanine or tryptophan, pointing to a likely read error. Because the CDR3's place on the DNA is in doubt, the DNA is left out and the CDR3 is given as listed by TCRdb. The gene calls are TRBV1 and TRBJ1-2; TRBD1 is the table's D call, not checked against the DNA. TRBV1 is a listed pseudogene. The CDR3 length equals 12 residues, ends included. The CDR3 here is CTSSQRQGAAGG.

V gene TRBV7-3 combines with J gene TRBJ1-1; 7 bases align to TRBD1. V lost 4 bases to trimming and J lost 6 bases; unmatched junction nucleotides: 8. The CDR3 totals 14 residues. Germline CDR1 reads SGHTA; CDR2 reads FQGTGA. This chain's CDR3 is CASSWDGTDPEAFF. In DNA, the CDR3 is TGTGCCAGCAGCTGGGACGGGACAGATCCTGAAGCTTTCTTT. Full variable domain (rest looked up from reference TRBV7-3 and TRBJ1-1): GAGVSQTPSNKVTEKGKYVELRCDPISGHTALYWYRQSLGQGPEFLIYFQGTGAADDSGLPNDRFFAVRPEGSVSTLKIQRTERGDSAVYLCASSWDGTDPEAFFGQGTRLTVV.

The chain couples TRBV7-9 to TRBJ1-1; D gene uncertain. The CDR3 length is 13 residues. Trimming took 3 bases from V and 3 from J, leaving 8 bases between them. Germline CDR1 and CDR2: SEHNR and FQNEAQ (reference sequence). This CDR3 reads CASSFRSDTEAFF. The CDR3 DNA reads as TGTGCCAGCAGCTTCCGTTCGGACACTGAAGCTTTCTTT.

This clone has just a few counts. V and J are TRBV30 and TRBJ1-5; D not resolved. Germline CDR1 reads GTSNPN; CDR2 reads SVGIG (reference sequence). This CDR3 comprises 13 residues. The germline V and J ends were trimmed by 3 bases and 4 bases, with 10 bases remaining between them. The CDR3 is CAWRLGENQPQHF. In DNA, the CDR3 is TGTGCCTGGAGATTGGGAGAGAATCAGCCCCAGCATTTT. Combining the CDR3 with reference TRBV30 and TRBJ1-5 gives the whole variable domain SQTIHQWPATLVQPVGSPLSLECTVEGTSNPNLYWYRQAAGRGLQLLFYSVGIGQISSEVPQNLSASRPQDRQFILSSKKLLLSDSGFYLCAWRLGENQPQHFGDGTRLSIL.